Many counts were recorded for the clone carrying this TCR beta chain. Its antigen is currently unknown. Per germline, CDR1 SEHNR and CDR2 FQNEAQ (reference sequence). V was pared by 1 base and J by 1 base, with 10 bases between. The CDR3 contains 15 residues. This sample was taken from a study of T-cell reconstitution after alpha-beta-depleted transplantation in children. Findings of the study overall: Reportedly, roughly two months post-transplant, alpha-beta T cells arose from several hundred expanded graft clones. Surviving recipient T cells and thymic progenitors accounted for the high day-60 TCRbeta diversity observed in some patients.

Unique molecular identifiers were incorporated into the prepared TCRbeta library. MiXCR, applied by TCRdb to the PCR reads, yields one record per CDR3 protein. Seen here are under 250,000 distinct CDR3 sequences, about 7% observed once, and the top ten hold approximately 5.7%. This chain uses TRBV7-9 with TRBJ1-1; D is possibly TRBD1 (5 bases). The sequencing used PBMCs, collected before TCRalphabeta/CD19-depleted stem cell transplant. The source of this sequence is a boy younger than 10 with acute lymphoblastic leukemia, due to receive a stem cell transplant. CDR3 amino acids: CASSLVAGTNTEAFF. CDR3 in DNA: TGTGCCAGCAGCTTAGTGGCAGGGACGAACACTGAAGCTTTCTTT.